This T cell receptor (beta chain) was identified in a study of blood T cell repertoires in COVID-19. Study-level information: COVID-19 samples collected from the United States, Italy and Spain covered acute and convalescent phases. T cells, B-cell-depleted T cells, or PBMCs provided the cDNA or gDNA that served as material.

Sequencing used immunoSEQ multiplex PCR; TCRdb keeps in-frame clones, though not all of them. The sample shows around 260,000 clones, 88% of them seen only once. Trimming pared 0 bases from V and 4 bases from J, leaving 12 bases between. Germline V CDR1 and CDR2: LGHNA, YNFKEQ. The CDR3 is 15 residues long. This receptor was obtained from a man aged 55 to 69 who had recovered from COVID-19. What was sequenced was peripheral blood. The chain links TRBV4-2 to TRBJ1-1; possibly TRBD1 for D (5 bases). CDR3 DNA sequence: TGTGCCAGCAGCCAAGAGTCGCGGGGGAGCACTGAAGCTTTCTTT. This codes for CASSQESRGSTEAFF.